These 32 T cell receptor beta chains were all obtained from the same sample, sequenced in a study of T cell responses to AZD1222 COVID-19 vaccine. The table came from immunoSEQ multiplex PCR; TCRdb's copy has only in-frame clones and leaves some out. The sample lists over 120,000 clones; 92% were seen once. The source was peripheral blood, collected 28 days after the second AZD1222 dose. All receptors derive from an adult who received the AZD1222 COVID-19 vaccine.

This clone came up once. This rearrangement joins TRBV5-4 to TRBJ1-6, with D perhaps matching TRBD1 (6 bases). Germline CDR1 and CDR2: SGHNT and YYREEE (reference sequence). CDR3 size: 13 residues. The V end lost 4 bases, the J end lost 13 bases, and 15 bases lay between the germline ends. The CDR3 nucleotides are TGTGCCAGCAGCCGGCCGGGGGCAGGCCCCCTCCACTTT. The encoded protein is CASSRPGAGPLHF.

The V gene is TRBV5-4, the J gene TRBJ1-6, with 8 bases fitting TRBD1. This CDR3 region has 14 residues. Germline V gives CDR1 SGHNT, CDR2 YYREEE (reference sequence). The ends lost 4 bases at V and 7 bases at J; junction bases unmatched: 4. The CDR3 is CASSQDRGNSPLHF. The CDR3 nucleotides read TGTGCCAGCAGCCAAGACAGGGGAAATTCACCCCTCCACTTT.

The CDR3 nucleotides read TGTGCCAGCAGCTTGACAGGGGGAAATTCACCCCTCCACTTT. This codes for CASSLTGGNSPLHF. This chain connects TRBV5-6 to TRBJ1-6, with 8 bases that match TRBD1. The trim removed 1 base at V and 7 bases at J, leaving 1 base unmatched. Germline lookup yields CDR1 SGHDT and CDR2 YYEEEE. CDR3 length: 14 residues.

This chain links TRBV6-5 with TRBJ2-5; 10 bases line up with TRBD1. The V segment lost 8 bases and the J segment 2 bases; nucleotides outside the gene matches: 5. The V gene's germline CDR1 is MNHEY and CDR2 SVGAGI. The CDR3 has 14 amino acids. CDR3 residues: CASLRTGGQETQYF. The CDR3 nucleotides are TGTGCCAGCCTTCGGACAGGGGGACAAGAGACCCAGTACTTC.

This chain connects TRBV5-1 to TRBJ2-5, with D unclear. Trimming removed 0 bases from V and 5 bases from J, with 11 bases in between. The CDR3 is made up of 14 amino acids. Looked up from germline, CDR1 is SGHRS and CDR2 is YFSETQ. The CDR3 bases are TGCGCCAGCAGCTTGGCGAACTCCGCGGAGACCCAGTACTTC. It is translated as CASSLANSAETQYF.

This chain links TRBV28 with TRBJ2-7; D tentatively fits TRBD1 or TRBD2 (5 bases each). V lost 11 bases and J 4 bases, leaving 12 bases between the germline ends. CDR3 length equals 11 residues. Germline CDR1 is MDHEN and CDR2 is SYDVKM. As DNA, the CDR3 is TGTGCCTCAACGAGGGGTTACGAGCAGTACTTC. Amino acids: CASTRGYEQYF.

This clone has a single count. This chain uses TRBV9 with TRBJ2-1; D call uncertain. The CDR3 loop spans 13 amino acids. The germline gives CDR1 SGDLS, CDR2 YYNGEE. Trimming stripped 2 bases from V and 7 bases from J, with 10 bases between. The CDR3 DNA is TGTGCCAGCAGCGTGGGCAGGAGTAATGAGCAGTTCTTC. Its translation is CASSVGRSNEQFF.

The chain is built from TRBV24-1 and TRBJ2-2, with D unresolved. Germline V CDR1 and CDR2: KGHDR, SFDVKD. V was clipped by 7 bases and J by 3 bases, with 8 bases between them. The CDR3 covers 13 residues. The DNA for the CDR3 is TGTGCCACCAGGGCAGCCTACACCGGGGAGCTGTTTTTT. Amino acids: CATRAAYTGELFF.

The rearrangement uses TRBV7-9 and TRBJ2-1; TRBD1 aligns across 7 bases. CDR1 SEHNR and CDR2 FQNEAQ come from the germline V gene (reference sequence). The CDR3 length is 15 residues. V shed 6 bases, J shed 6 bases, and the junction held 11 bases outside the gene matches. CDR3 region: CASSLQQGIRNEQFF. In nucleotides, the CDR3 is TGTGCCAGCAGTCTCCAACAGGGGATTCGCAATGAGCAGTTCTTC.

This clone came up once. This chain joins TRBV6-5 and TRBJ2-7; TRBD1 matches 10 bases. Germline CDR1 MNHEY, CDR2 SVGAGI. There are 12 residues in the CDR3. After removal of 7 bases from V and 6 bases from J, the junction contained 3 bases not matched to a gene. CDR3 bases: TGTGCCAGCACTTGGACAGGGGGCGAGCAGTACTTC. Encoded protein: CASTWTGGEQYF.

The CDR3 DNA is TGTGCCAGCAGTTTGGGAGGTCGTGGCGGGAGCATAGCGGGGGAGCAGTACTTC. This codes for CASSLGGRGGSIAGEQYF. The chain combines TRBV27 with TRBJ2-7; 8 bases align to TRBD2. The germline V gene encodes CDR1 MNHEY and CDR2 SMNVEV (reference sequence). V dropped 3 bases and J dropped 7; count of bases not matched to a gene: 20. The CDR3 runs to 18 residues.

This chain connects TRBV7-2 to TRBJ2-2; D perhaps matches TRBD1 (5 bases). Trimming pared 5 bases from V and 5 bases from J, leaving 15 bases between. Germline lookup yields CDR1 SGHTA and CDR2 FQGNSA. This CDR3 region has 15 residues. The chain's CDR3 is CASSPHFQGTGELFF. Written as DNA, the CDR3 is TGTGCCAGCAGCCCCCACTTCCAGGGAACCGGGGAGCTGTTTTTT.

The rearrangement links TRBV9 to TRBJ2-7; 7 bases are shared with TRBD2. Germline V gives CDR1 SGDLS, CDR2 YYNGEE. CDR3 size: 15 residues. The ends lost 4 bases at V and 4 bases at J; junction bases unmatched: 11. The DNA for the CDR3 is TGTGCCAGCAGCCCTGGGGGGGAGGGCCTGTACGAGCAGTACTTC. It codes for CASSPGGEGLYEQYF.

This rearrangement joins TRBV5-6 to TRBJ1-5; D is perhaps TRBD1 (5 bases). This CDR3 contains 15 residues. Trimming removed 2 bases at V and 3 bases at J, with 12 bases between. Germline-derived CDR1 and CDR2 are SGHDT and YYEEEE. CDR3 DNA: TGTGCCAGCAGCTTTGCGGGACCGTACAATCAGCCCCAGCATTTT. Its translation is CASSFAGPYNQPQHF. The entire variable domain, with the rest obtained from reference TRBV5-6 and TRBJ1-5, is as follows: DAGVTQSPTHLIKTRGQQVTLRCSPKSGHDTVSWYQQALGQGPQFIFQYYEEEERQRGNFPDRFSGHQFPNYSSELNVNALLLGDSALYLCASSFAGPYNQPQHFGDGTRLSIL.

The chain links TRBV5-1 to TRBJ1-2, with 7 bases aligning to TRBD1. The CDR3 contains 16 residues. The germline CDR1 and CDR2 sequences are SGHRS and YFSETQ. The trim removed 2 bases at V and 1 base at J, leaving 8 bases unmatched. CDR3 nucleotide sequence: TGCGCCAGCAGCTTCCAGGGGGATACGTTTAACTATGGCTACACCTTC. This codes for CASSFQGDTFNYGYTF.

The chain recombines TRBV2 with TRBJ1-6; TRBD1 might be the D (6 bases). Germline CDR1 and CDR2: SNHLY and FYNNEI. This CDR3 contains 16 residues. Trimming pared 3 bases from V and 7 bases from J, leaving 16 bases between. The CDR3 sequence is CASSEGGGLQNSPLHF. The DNA of the CDR3 is TGTGCCAGCAGTGAGGGGGGCGGACTGCAGAATTCACCCCTCCACTTT.

The chain couples TRBV9 to TRBJ1-3, with D hard to call. Germline lookup yields CDR1 SGDLS and CDR2 YYNGEE. Deletions cut 4 bases from V and 4 bases from J, with 15 bases between. The CDR3 is made up of 15 amino acids. CDR3 in amino acids: CASSTASTLGNTIYF. The DNA for the CDR3 is TGTGCCAGCAGCACAGCAAGCACCCTCGGAAACACCATATATTTT.

The V and J genes are TRBV4-3 and TRBJ2-1; 9 nucleotides line up with TRBD2. This CDR3 is built from 15 residues. With V trimmed by 4 bases and J by 4 bases, 5 bases remained unmatched. Per the germline V gene, CDR1 is LGHNA and CDR2 is YSLEER. The CDR3 DNA follows: TGCGCCAGCAGCCCCGAGAGCGGGAGGTACAATGAGCAGTTCTTC. This sequence encodes CASSPESGRYNEQFF.

The chain joins TRBV18 to TRBJ1-1; tentative D call: TRBD1 (5 bases). The V and J ends lost 5 bases and 1 base respectively, with 11 bases between them. Per germline, CDR1 KGHSH and CDR2 LQKENI. This CDR3 region has 14 residues. CDR3 nucleotide sequence: TGTGCCAGCTCAACCAGGGCAGAGAACACTGAAGCTTTCTTT. This gives the protein CASSTRAENTEAFF.

The gene calls are TRBV28 and TRBJ2-1, with 7 bases lining up with TRBD2. This CDR3 is 15 amino acids long. With 3 bases clipped from V and 7 bases from J, the junction kept 9 bases outside the gene matches. Germline loops: CDR1 MDHEN, CDR2 SYDVKM. The CDR3 nucleotides read TGTGCCAGCAGTTTTCTGGGCGGGAGCTCGAATGAGCAGTTCTTC. Its translation: CASSFLGGSSNEQFF.

The rearrangement uses TRBV2 and TRBJ2-7; 7 positions agree with TRBD1. The germline CDR1 and CDR2 sequences are SNHLY and FYNNEI. This CDR3 is 14 amino acids long. The V and J ends lost 4 bases and 10 bases, in that order; junction bases with no gene match: 13. The CDR3 here is CASSGFGTAVGQYF. CDR3 in DNA: TGTGCCAGCAGTGGGTTTGGGACAGCTGTGGGCCAGTACTTC.

The chain is built from TRBV6-1 and TRBJ1-1, with D unresolved. The germline V and J ends were trimmed by 8 bases and 0 bases, with 7 bases remaining between them. This CDR3 is built from 12 residues. Germline CDR1 reads MNHNS; CDR2 reads SASEGT. DNA for the CDR3: TGTGCCAGCGGGAAGATGAACACTGAAGCTTTCTTT. Translating it yields CASGKMNTEAFF.

Of note for this clone: Other DNA sequences in this sample translate to the same CDR3. The CDR3: CASSSGQLNQPQHF. The CDR3 coding sequence is TGTGCCAGCAGTTCGGGACAGCTCAATCAGCCCCAGCATTTT. This sequence joins TRBV28 and TRBJ1-5; 7 bases line up with TRBD1. This CDR3 contains 14 residues. V lost 4 bases and J lost 3; bases outside the gene matches: 3. Germline V gene lookup returns CDR1 MDHEN and CDR2 SYDVKM.

The V gene is TRBV28, the J gene TRBJ2-1, with 14 bases fitting TRBD2. The CDR3 is 16 residues long. Germline V gene data show CDR1 as MDHEN and CDR2 as SYDVKM. J lost 6 bases, V lost 5 bases, and 6 bases had no gene match. The CDR3 nucleotides are TGTGCCAGCAGTGGGACTAGCGGGAGCCTCGGCAATGAGCAGTTCTTC. The encoded protein is CASSGTSGSLGNEQFF.

The chain carries TRBV5-1 and TRBJ1-2; a possible D gene is TRBD1 (6 bases). The CDR3 extends over 13 amino acids. V was trimmed by 4 bases and J by 1 base, leaving 8 bases between them. Germline V lookup: CDR1 SGHRS, CDR2 YFSETQ. This CDR3 reads CASSLQGNYGYTF. CDR3 in DNA: TGCGCCAGCAGCCTACAGGGTAACTATGGCTACACCTTC.

V and J are TRBV4-3 and TRBJ2-7, with D possibly TRBD1 on 5 matching bases. CDR3 length: 16 residues. The V and J ends lost 0 bases and 2 bases respectively, with 14 bases between them. CDR1 is LGHNA and CDR2 is YSLEER in the germline V gene. In DNA form, the CDR3 reads TGCGCCAGCAGCCAAGACAGCAGGGCAAACCCCTACGAGCAGTACTTC. It encodes CASSQDSRANPYEQYF.

The gene calls are TRBV7-2 and TRBJ2-1; tentatively, D is TRBD2 (5 bases). Trimming left V 3 bases short and J 3 bases short, with 12 bases between. CDR1 is SGHTA and CDR2 is FQGNSA in the germline V gene. The length of the CDR3 is 15 residues. The CDR3 bases are TGTGCCAGCAGCTTGGTTCGGGATTTCTACAATGAGCAGTTCTTC. It is translated as CASSLVRDFYNEQFF.

The chain uses TRBV13 and TRBJ2-1, with D uncertain. This CDR3 region has 14 residues. The germline V gene encodes CDR1 PRHDT and CDR2 FYEKMQ (reference sequence). Deletions cut 5 bases from V and 4 bases from J, with 12 bases between. For the CDR3, the DNA is TGTGCCAGCAGCCGGACGGACGGGTACAATGAGCAGTTCTTC. The encoded protein is CASSRTDGYNEQFF.

The chain is built from TRBV6-5 and TRBJ1-4; the match to TRBD1 covers 10 bases. V shed 4 bases and J 7 bases; nucleotides not matched to a gene: 9. Germline-derived CDR1 and CDR2 are MNHEY and SVGAGI. The CDR3 has 16 residues. The CDR3 DNA sequence: TGTGCCAGCAGTTCGGGACAGGGGATTCTAGTTGAAAAACTGTTTTTT. It is translated as CASSSGQGILVEKLFF.

The chain is built from TRBV7-3 and TRBJ2-7; no reliable D call. The CDR3 is 13 residues long. V lost 5 bases, J lost 2 bases, and 10 bases lay in between. CDR1 is SGHTA, CDR2 FQGTGA, per germline. Here the CDR3 reads CASSPRPAYEQYF. In DNA form, the CDR3 reads TGTGCCAGCAGCCCTCGACCCGCCTACGAGCAGTACTTC.

The rearrangement joins TRBV7-2 to TRBJ2-6; D possibly uses TRBD1 or TRBD2 (5 bases each). Trimming took 5 bases from V and 0 from J, leaving 11 bases between them. Per the germline V gene, CDR1 is SGHTA and CDR2 is FQGNSA. The CDR3 runs 16 residues. CDR3 bases: TGTGCCAGCAGCCCCTGGGGGAGCTCTGGGGCCAACGTCCTGACTTTC. Its translation: CASSPWGSSGANVLTF.

The rearrangement joins TRBV5-1 to TRBJ1-5; the match to TRBD1 covers 7 bases. Per the germline V gene, CDR1 is SGHRS and CDR2 is YFSETQ. V lost 7 bases to trimming and J lost 2 bases; unmatched junction nucleotides: 15. This CDR3 spans 17 amino acids. For the CDR3, the DNA is TGCGCCAGCTATTTGGGGAGGGGGCGGAATGGCAATCAGCCCCAGCATTTT. Amino acids: CASYLGRGRNGNQPQHF.